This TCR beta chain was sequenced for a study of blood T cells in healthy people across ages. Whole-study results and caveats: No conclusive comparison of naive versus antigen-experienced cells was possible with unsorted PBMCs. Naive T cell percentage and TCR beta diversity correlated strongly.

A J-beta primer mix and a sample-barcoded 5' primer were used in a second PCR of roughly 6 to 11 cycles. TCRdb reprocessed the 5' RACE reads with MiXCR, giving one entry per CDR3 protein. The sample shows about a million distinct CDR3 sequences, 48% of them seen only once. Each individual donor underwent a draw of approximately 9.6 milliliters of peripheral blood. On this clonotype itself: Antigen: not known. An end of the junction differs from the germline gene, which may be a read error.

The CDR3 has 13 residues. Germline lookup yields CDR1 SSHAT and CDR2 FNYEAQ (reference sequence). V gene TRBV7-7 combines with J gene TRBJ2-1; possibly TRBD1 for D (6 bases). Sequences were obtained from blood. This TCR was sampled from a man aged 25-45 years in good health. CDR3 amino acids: CASSLGEGVKQFF. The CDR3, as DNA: TGTGCTAGCAGCTTAGGCGAGGGGGTAAAGCAGTTCTTC. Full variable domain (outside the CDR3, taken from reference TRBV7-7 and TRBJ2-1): GAGVSQSPRYKVTKRGQDVTLRCDPISSHATLYWYQQALGQGPEFLTYFNYEAQPDKSGLPSDRFSAERPEGSISTLTIQRTEQRDSAMYRCASSLGEGVKQFFGPGTRLTVL.